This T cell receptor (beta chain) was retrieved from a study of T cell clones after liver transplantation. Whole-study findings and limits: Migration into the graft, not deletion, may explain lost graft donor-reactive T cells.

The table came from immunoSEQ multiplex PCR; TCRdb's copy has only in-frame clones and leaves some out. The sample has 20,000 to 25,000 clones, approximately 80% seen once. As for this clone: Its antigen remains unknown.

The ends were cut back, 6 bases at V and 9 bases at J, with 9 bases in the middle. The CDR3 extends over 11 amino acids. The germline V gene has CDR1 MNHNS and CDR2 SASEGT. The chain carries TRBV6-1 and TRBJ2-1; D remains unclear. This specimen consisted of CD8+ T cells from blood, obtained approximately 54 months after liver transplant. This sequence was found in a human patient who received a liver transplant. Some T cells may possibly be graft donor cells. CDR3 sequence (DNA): TGTGCCAGCAGCCCGGCGGTTGAGCAGTTCTTC. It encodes CASSPAVEQFF.